The 26 T cell receptor beta chains in this list originate from one sample, sequenced in a study of blood T cells in healthy people across ages. For the second PCR, which ran for 7 to 11 cycles, a sample-barcoded 5' primer and a J-beta primer mix were used. TCRdb reanalysed the 5' RACE reads using MiXCR and keeps one entry per CDR3 protein. Of 800,000 or so distinct CDR3 sequences in the sample, more than 20% were seen once. This sample was shared with a second study, whose subject was T cells of mothers and their children.

Sequencing was carried out using blood. These receptors were collected from a boy between 10 and 17 years old in good health.

The chain employs TRBV20-1 and TRBJ2-7, with 10 positions matching TRBD2. The CDR3 consists of 14 residues. The J segment lost 3 bases and the V segment lost 5 bases, leaving 7 bases of the junction unmatched. CDR1 DFQATT and CDR2 SNEGSKA come from the germline V gene (reference sequence). The CDR3: CSAPGTSEIYEQYF. CDR3 DNA: TGCAGTGCTCCCGGGACTAGCGAGATCTACGAGCAGTACTTC.

J is TRBJ2-6 and V is TRBV28; 9 nucleotides match TRBD1. Per the germline V gene, CDR1 is MDHEN and CDR2 is SYDVKM. CDR3 size: 17 residues. Trimming removed 5 bases from V and 2 bases from J; junction bases left unmatched: 7. The CDR3 spells CASSPSGTGTGANVLTF. DNA of the CDR3: TGTGCCAGCAGTCCGTCCGGGACAGGGACTGGGGCCAACGTCCTGACTTTC.

This clonotype was picked up a small number of times. Relative to the germline gene, one junction end is altered; a read error may explain this. The chain is built from TRBV7-7 and TRBJ2-2; 7 positions match TRBD2. The germline CDR1 and CDR2 sequences are SSHAT and FNYEAQ (reference sequence). The CDR3 contains 13 residues. The CDR3 reads CASSLLAEGELFF. In DNA form, the CDR3 reads TGTGCTAGCAGCCTCCTAGCGGAGGGGGAGCTGTTTTTT.

This clonotype was seen a few times. The V call is TRBV5-1, the J call TRBJ2-7, with 9 bases matching TRBD2. Looked up from germline, CDR1 is SGHRS and CDR2 is YFSETQ. The ends lost 0 bases at V and 3 bases at J; junction bases unmatched: 4. This CDR3 comprises 15 residues. CDR3: CASSLALAGNYEQYF. DNA for the CDR3: TGCGCCAGCAGCTTGGCTCTAGCGGGAAACTACGAGCAGTACTTC. Looking up the rest from reference TRBV5-1 and TRBJ2-7 gives the full variable domain: KAGVTQTPRYLIKTRGQQVTLSCSPISGHRSVSWYQQTPGQGLQFLFEYFSETQRNKGNFPGRFSGRQFSNSRSEMNVSTLELGDSALYLCASSLALAGNYEQYFGPGTRLTVT.

The V call is TRBV2, the J call TRBJ2-2; D is perhaps TRBD1 (5 bases). The V end lost 10 bases, the J end lost 2 bases, and 11 bases lay between the germline ends. The CDR3 has 13 residues. Germline V gene sequence: CDR1 SNHLY, CDR2 FYNNEI. CDR3 region: CATPDSNTGELFF. The CDR3 DNA reads as TGTGCCACCCCAGACAGCAACACCGGGGAGCTGTTTTTT.

The genes are TRBV29-1 and TRBJ2-5; the D gene is possibly TRBD2 (5 bases). The J call may be faulty, since TRBJ2-7 better matches the DNA end. In germline, CDR1 is SQVTM, CDR2 ANQGSEA. This CDR3 is built from 13 residues. Written as DNA, the CDR3 is TGCAGCGTTGGGCGGGCTCGTCCCTACGAGCAGTACTTC. Protein: CSVGRARPYEQYF.

This clonotype was picked up a small number of times. The chain combines TRBV7-9 with TRBJ2-5, with 11 bases matching TRBD2. The J call may be in error: the DNA end matches TRBJ2-1 better. Looked up from germline, CDR1 is SEHNR and CDR2 is FQNEAQ (reference sequence). The CDR3 runs 14 residues. CDR3 coding DNA: TGTGCCAGCAGCTTAGCTAGCGGGAGGGGTGAGCAGTTCTTC. Its translation is CASSLASGRGEQFF.

There are a few counts of this clonotype. The gene calls are TRBV9 and TRBJ2-7; D unresolved. Germline lookup yields CDR1 SGDLS and CDR2 YYNGEE. V was trimmed by 0 bases and J by 0 bases, leaving 7 bases between them. The CDR3 sequence is 14 residues long. CDR3 bases: TGTGCCAGCAGCGTAGAGGCTTTCTCCTACGAGCAGTACTTC. It yields the protein CASSVEAFSYEQYF. The full variable domain, rest sourced from reference TRBV9 and TRBJ2-7, is DSGVTQTPKHLITATGQRVTLRCSPRSGDLSVYWYQQSLDQGLQFLIQYYNGEERAKGNILERFSAQQFPDLHSELNLSSLELGDSALYFCASSVEAFSYEQYFGPGTRLTVT.

The rearrangement uses TRBV25-1 and TRBJ1-4; TRBD1 aligns across 8 bases. Trimming removed 4 bases from V and 7 bases from J; junction bases left unmatched: 8. The germline V gene has CDR1 MGHDK and CDR2 SYGVNS. The CDR3 length is 15 residues. The DNA of the CDR3 is TGTGCCAGCAGTGCTTCCGGGACAGGAGTTGAAAAACTGTTTTTT. Protein: CASSASGTGVEKLFF. Drawing the rest from reference TRBV25-1 and TRBJ1-4, the complete variable domain is EADIYQTPRYLVIGTGKKITLECSQTMGHDKMYWYQQDPGMELHLIHYSYGVNSTEKGDLSSESTVSRIRTEHFPLTLESARPSHTSQYLCASSASGTGVEKLFFGSGTQLSVL.

The V and J genes are TRBV4-3 and TRBJ2-1; 7 nucleotides line up with TRBD2. The CDR3 is 16 residues long. The germline CDR1 and CDR2 sequences are LGHNA and YSLEER. V shed 0 bases, J shed 5 bases, and the junction held 7 bases outside the gene matches. The chain's CDR3 is CASSQEGGRYHNEQFF. CDR3 in DNA: TGCGCCAGCAGCCAAGAAGGCGGGAGATACCACAATGAGCAGTTCTTC.

The genes are TRBV27 and TRBJ1-2, with D hard to call. V dropped 3 bases and J dropped 8 bases, with 13 bases sitting between them. The CDR3 length is 13 residues. Germline loops: CDR1 MNHEY, CDR2 SMNVEV (reference sequence). In nucleotides, the CDR3 is TGTGCCAGCAGTTTCGCGGGGAATAGAGGCTACACCTTC. Amino acid sequence: CASSFAGNRGYTF.

This clonotype occurred many times. The genes are TRBV25-1 and TRBJ2-7, with D perhaps matching TRBD1 or TRBD2 (6 bases each). The V and J ends lost 3 bases and 4 bases respectively, with 13 bases between them. CDR1 is MGHDK, CDR2 SYGVNS, per germline. There are 14 residues in the CDR3. The CDR3 coding sequence is TGTGCCAGCAGTGATCGTCAGGGGAGGTACGAGCAGTACTTC. Protein product: CASSDRQGRYEQYF.

This chain uses TRBV24-1 with TRBJ2-3; tentative D call: TRBD1 (6 bases). V was cut by 3 bases and J by 0 bases, with 9 bases left in between. Per the germline V gene, CDR1 is KGHDR and CDR2 is SFDVKD. The CDR3 runs 15 residues. The DNA of the CDR3 is TGTGCCACCAGTGATGCAGGGGTTAGCACAGATACGCAGTATTTT. Its protein product is CATSDAGVSTDTQYF.

This clonotype was recorded a few times. The chain is built from TRBV5-5 and TRBJ1-2, with 7 bases aligning to TRBD1. The germline CDR1 and CDR2 sequences are SGHKS and YYEKEE (reference sequence). The V and J ends lost 0 bases and 4 bases, in that order; junction bases with no gene match: 12. The CDR3 extends over 17 amino acids. CDR3 nucleotides: TGTGCCAGCAGCTTGGGCTATAACCCGACAGGGAGCTATGGCTACACCTTC. Translated: CASSLGYNPTGSYGYTF.

The chain is built from TRBV14 and TRBJ2-1, with unresolved D. The CDR3 consists of 15 residues. CDR1 SGHDN and CDR2 FVKESK come from the germline V gene. V was trimmed by 1 base and J by 7 bases, leaving 14 bases between them. As DNA, the CDR3 is TGTGCCAGCAGCCAAGTGTGGGATCGGCGGAATGAGCAGTTCTTC. Translation: CASSQVWDRRNEQFF.

The V gene is TRBV28, the J gene TRBJ2-4; D unclear. CDR1 is MDHEN, CDR2 SYDVKM, per germline. The CDR3 runs to 16 residues. With 0 bases removed from V and 2 bases from J, the gap between germline ends came to 11 bases. In DNA, the CDR3 is TGTGCCAGCAGTTTATGCCTCGAGCTCCCCAAAAACATTCAGTACTTC. The encoded protein is CASSLCLELPKNIQYF.

The chain has TRBV11-2 and TRBJ2-5; 8 bases are shared with TRBD2. V lost 4 bases to trimming and J lost 1 base; unmatched junction nucleotides: 8. The CDR3 contains 16 residues. Germline values: CDR1 SGHAT, CDR2 FQNNGV. In DNA form, the CDR3 reads TGTGCCAGCAGCTCCCTTAGCGGGGCAAGCCAAGAGACCCAGTACTTC. Translation gives CASSSLSGASQETQYF.

This clonotype was observed a handful of times. This chain links TRBV20-1 with TRBJ1-2; D uncertain. This CDR3 is 14 amino acids long. Trimming took off 3 bases at V and 2 bases at J, with 13 bases between the two ends. CDR1 is DFQATT and CDR2 is SNEGSKA in the germline V gene (reference sequence). DNA of the CDR3: TGCAGTGCTAGCGTCACTGAACCGAACTATGGCTACACCTTC. Its protein is CSASVTEPNYGYTF.

The CDR3 region has the DNA TGTGCCAGCAGCCACGACTCCAGCACAGATACGCAGTATTTT. This codes for CASSHDSSTDTQYF. The chain is built from TRBV4-2 and TRBJ2-3; D not resolved. Per germline, CDR1 LGHNA and CDR2 YNFKEQ. V was cut by 3 bases and J by 0 bases, with 7 bases left in between. This CDR3 has 14 residues.

The rearrangement uses TRBV28 and TRBJ2-3; D is unresolved. V was trimmed by 2 bases and J by 6 bases, leaving 9 bases between them. Germline CDR1 and CDR2: MDHEN and SYDVKM. This CDR3 is built from 13 residues. CDR3 in amino acids: CASSLSRMDTQYF. DNA of the CDR3: TGTGCCAGCAGTTTAAGTCGTATGGATACGCAGTATTTT.

The genes are TRBV27 and TRBJ2-1; weak D call: TRBD2 (7 bases). Germline CDR1 MNHEY, CDR2 SMNVEV (reference sequence). The CDR3 runs to 14 residues. Trimming pared 8 bases from V and 0 bases from J, leaving 11 bases between. CDR3 amino acids: CASAGGASYNEQFF. CDR3 coding DNA: TGTGCCAGCGCTGGGGGGGCCTCCTACAATGAGCAGTTCTTC.

This clonotype was recorded a few times. The rearrangement uses TRBV5-1 and TRBJ2-2; perhaps TRBD1 as D (6 bases). The V gene's germline CDR1 is SGHRS and CDR2 YFSETQ. Trimming pared 0 bases from V and 4 bases from J, leaving 13 bases between. This CDR3 spans 16 amino acids. In DNA form, the CDR3 reads TGCGCCAGCAGCTTGGCTGGCAGGGGAATCACCGGGGAGCTGTTTTTT. It yields the protein CASSLAGRGITGELFF. Together with reference TRBV5-1 and TRBJ2-2, the CDR3 gives the full variable domain: KAGVTQTPRYLIKTRGQQVTLSCSPISGHRSVSWYQQTPGQGLQFLFEYFSETQRNKGNFPGRFSGRQFSNSRSEMNVSTLELGDSALYLCASSLAGRGITGELFFGEGSRLTVL.

This clonotype was counted a few times. The gene calls are TRBV25-1 and TRBJ1-4, with TRBD1 matching 9 bases. The ends lost 3 bases at V and 6 bases at J; junction bases unmatched: 14. In germline, CDR1 is MGHDK, CDR2 SYGVNS. This CDR3 has 18 amino acids. The DNA of the CDR3 is TGTGCCAGCAGTGAGACTCTGGGACAGGGCAATCGGGATGAAAAACTGTTTTTT. Translating it yields CASSETLGQGNRDEKLFF.

This clonotype appeared a few times. The chain employs TRBV12-3 or TRBV12-4 and TRBJ2-7, with 7 bases identical to TRBD1. V shed 5 bases, J shed 3 bases, and the junction held 10 bases outside the gene matches. The CDR3 is 15 amino acids. CDR3 in amino acids: CASSIPGTANYEQYF. The CDR3 DNA is TGTGCCAGCAGTATACCTGGGACAGCGAACTACGAGCAGTACTTC.

This clonotype appeared a few times. The chain links TRBV28 to TRBJ1-1; no clear D gene. Trimming cost V 7 bases and J 1 base, with 13 bases left between them. Per the germline V gene, CDR1 is MDHEN and CDR2 is SYDVKM. The CDR3 loop spans 14 amino acids. The CDR3 sequence: CASTPPGGNTEAFF. DNA of the CDR3: TGTGCCAGCACCCCTCCAGGAGGGAACACTGAAGCTTTCTTT.

This clonotype was observed a handful of times. This rearrangement joins TRBV15 to TRBJ1-5; no clear D gene. Germline values: CDR1 LNHNV, CDR2 YYDKDF (reference sequence). The CDR3 has 12 amino acids. The V end was cut by 1 base, the J end by 4 bases, with 2 bases between. CDR3 protein: CATSRGNQPQHF. The CDR3 nucleotides are TGTGCCACCAGCAGAGGGAATCAGCCCCAGCATTTT.